This T cell receptor beta chain was recorded in a study of T cell responses to AZD1222 COVID-19 vaccine. Whole-study findings and limits: Females made up more of the donors, who were largely white British, and clonal diversity may have come out too low. Nearly half of the spike-specific TCRs reportedly recognize variant regions that carry no mutations.

The J segment lost 2 bases and the V segment lost 5 bases, leaving 4 bases of the junction unmatched. Germline V gene lookup returns CDR1 SGHRS and CDR2 YFSETQ. The CDR3 extends over 13 amino acids. To note about this clone: Its antigen remains unknown.

Repertoires were generated with immunoSEQ multiplex PCR, while TCRdb's copy carries only in-frame clones and drops some. The table records 140,000 to 150,000 clones, roughly 88% of them present only once. This clonotype originated in an adult in good health. Specimen: peripheral blood, collected on day 0 of AZD1222 vaccination. The V and J genes are TRBV5-1 and TRBJ2-7; 7 bases align to TRBD1. The CDR3 DNA reads as TGCGCCAGCAGAGAGGACAGGACCTACGAGCAGTACTTC. This sequence encodes CASREDRTYEQYF. Full variable domain (remainder filled in from reference TRBV5-1 and TRBJ2-7): KAGVTQTPRYLIKTRGQQVTLSCSPISGHRSVSWYQQTPGQGLQFLFEYFSETQRNKGNFPGRFSGRQFSNSRSEMNVSTLELGDSALYLCASREDRTYEQYFGPGTRLTVT.